The 3 T cell receptor beta chains below were found in one sample sequenced in a study of blood T cell repertoires in COVID-19. The table came from immunoSEQ multiplex PCR; TCRdb's copy has only in-frame clones and leaves some out. The sample shows 90,000 to 130,000 clones, less than 75% of them seen only once. Specimen: peripheral blood. These receptors were obtained from a woman aged 40 to 55 with acute or convalescent COVID-19.

The chain combines TRBV4-3 with TRBJ1-6; D not resolved. Per the germline V gene, CDR1 is LGHNA and CDR2 is YSLEER. The CDR3 is 15 residues long. V dropped 1 base and J dropped 0 bases, with 4 bases sitting between them. The CDR3 region has the DNA TGCGCCAGCAGCCAAGCCGGCTCCTATAATTCACCCCTCCACTTT. It is translated as CASSQAGSYNSPLHF.

The chain recombines TRBV2 with TRBJ1-1, with 7 bases identical to TRBD1. The CDR3 contains 15 residues. The V gene end was trimmed by 6 bases and the J gene end by 2 bases; junction bases not matched to a gene: 9. Germline V gene sequence: CDR1 SNHLY, CDR2 FYNNEI. The CDR3 DNA sequence: TGTGCCAGCAGAGAACAGGGGCCGCTAAACACTGAAGCTTTCTTT. Its translation: CASREQGPLNTEAFF. Complete variable domain (other parts from reference TRBV2 and TRBJ1-1): EPEVTQTPSHQVTQMGQEVILRCVPISNHLYFYWYRQILGQKVEFLVSFYNNEISEKSEIFDDQFSVERPDGSNFTLKIRSTKLEDSAMYFCASREQGPLNTEAFFGQGTRLTVV.

The V and J genes are TRBV3-1 (or the pseudogene TRBV3-2) and TRBJ1-5, with D hard to call. The CDR3 covers 14 residues. Trimming left V 1 base short and J 4 bases short, with 8 bases between. Germline values: CDR1 LGHDT, CDR2 YNNKEL (reference sequence). The CDR3 reads CASSQGRKNQPQHF. The DNA of the CDR3 is TGTGCCAGCAGCCAAGGCAGAAAGAATCAGCCCCAGCATTTT.